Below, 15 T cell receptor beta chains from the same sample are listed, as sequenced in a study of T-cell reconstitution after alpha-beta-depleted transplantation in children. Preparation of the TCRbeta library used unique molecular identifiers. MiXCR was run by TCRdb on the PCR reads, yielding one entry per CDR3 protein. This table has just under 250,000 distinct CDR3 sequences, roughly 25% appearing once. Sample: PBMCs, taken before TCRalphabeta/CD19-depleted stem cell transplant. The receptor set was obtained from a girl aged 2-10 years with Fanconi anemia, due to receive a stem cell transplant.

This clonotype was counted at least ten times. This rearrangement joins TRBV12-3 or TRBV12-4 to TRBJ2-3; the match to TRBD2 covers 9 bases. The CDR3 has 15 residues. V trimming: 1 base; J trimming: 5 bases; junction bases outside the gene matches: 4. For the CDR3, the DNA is TGTGCCAGCAGTTTAGGAGCGGGGGGAAGAGATACGCAGTATTTT. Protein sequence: CASSLGAGGRDTQYF.

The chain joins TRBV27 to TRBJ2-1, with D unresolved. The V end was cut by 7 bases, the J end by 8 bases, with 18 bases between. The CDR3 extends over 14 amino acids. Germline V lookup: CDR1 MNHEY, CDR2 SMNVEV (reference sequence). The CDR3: CASTVSGLTHEQFF. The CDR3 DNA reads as TGTGCCAGCACTGTCTCAGGCCTTACCCATGAGCAGTTCTTC.

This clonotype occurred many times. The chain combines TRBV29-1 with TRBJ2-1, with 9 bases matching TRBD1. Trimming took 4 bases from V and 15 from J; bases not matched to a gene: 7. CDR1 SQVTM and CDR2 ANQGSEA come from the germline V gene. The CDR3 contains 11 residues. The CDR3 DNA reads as TGCAGCGTTGCCCGGGACAGGGTATGGTTCTTC. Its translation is CSVARDRVWFF.

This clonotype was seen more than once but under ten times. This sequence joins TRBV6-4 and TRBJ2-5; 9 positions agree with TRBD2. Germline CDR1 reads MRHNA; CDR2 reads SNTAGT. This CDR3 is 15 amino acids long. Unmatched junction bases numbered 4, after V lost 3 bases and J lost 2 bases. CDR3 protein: CASSEKRGAQETQYF. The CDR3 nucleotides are TGTGCCAGCAGTGAAAAGCGGGGGGCTCAAGAGACCCAGTACTTC.

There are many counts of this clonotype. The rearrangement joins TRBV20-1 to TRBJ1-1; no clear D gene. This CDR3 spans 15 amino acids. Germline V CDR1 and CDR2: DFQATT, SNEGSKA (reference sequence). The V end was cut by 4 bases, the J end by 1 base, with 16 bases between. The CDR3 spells CSAKVIMAGNTEAFF. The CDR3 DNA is TGCAGTGCTAAGGTGATTATGGCAGGGAACACTGAAGCTTTCTTT.

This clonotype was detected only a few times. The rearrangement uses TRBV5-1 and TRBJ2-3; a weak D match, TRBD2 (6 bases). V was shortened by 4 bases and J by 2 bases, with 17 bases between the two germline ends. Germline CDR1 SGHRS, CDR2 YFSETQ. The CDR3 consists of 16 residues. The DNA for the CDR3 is TGCGCCAGCAGCCCCCGGGGGAGGAGCGTCACAGATACGCAGTATTTT. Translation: CASSPRGRSVTDTQYF.

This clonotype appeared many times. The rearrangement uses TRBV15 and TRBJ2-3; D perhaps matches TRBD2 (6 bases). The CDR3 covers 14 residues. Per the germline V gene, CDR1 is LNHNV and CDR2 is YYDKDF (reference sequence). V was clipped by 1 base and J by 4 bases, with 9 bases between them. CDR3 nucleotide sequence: TGTGCCACCAGCAGAGGAGCGGGTTCAGATACGCAGTATTTT. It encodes CATSRGAGSDTQYF.

CDR3 residues: CASSYLVREFTDTQYF. The CDR3 nucleotides read TGTGCCAGCAGTTACCTGGTCCGGGAGTTCACAGATACGCAGTATTTT. The V gene is TRBV6-5, the J gene TRBJ2-3; D is perhaps TRBD2 (6 bases). Trimming cost V 2 bases and J 2 bases, with 14 bases left between them. This CDR3 is built from 16 residues. Germline CDR1 is MNHEY and CDR2 is SVGAGI.

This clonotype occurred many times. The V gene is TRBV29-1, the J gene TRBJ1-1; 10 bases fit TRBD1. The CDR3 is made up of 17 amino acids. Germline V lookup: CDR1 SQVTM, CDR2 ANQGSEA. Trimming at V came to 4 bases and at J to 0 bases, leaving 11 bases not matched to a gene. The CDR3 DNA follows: TGCAGCGTTGGGAGACAGGGGGCCATCAACATGAACACTGAAGCTTTCTTT. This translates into CSVGRQGAINMNTEAFF.

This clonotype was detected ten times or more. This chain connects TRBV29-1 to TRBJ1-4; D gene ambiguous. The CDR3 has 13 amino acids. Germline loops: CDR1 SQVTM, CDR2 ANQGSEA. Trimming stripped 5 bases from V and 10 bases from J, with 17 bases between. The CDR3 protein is CSVSRVYGGKLFF. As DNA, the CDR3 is TGCAGCGTTTCGAGGGTGTACGGAGGAAAACTGTTTTTT.

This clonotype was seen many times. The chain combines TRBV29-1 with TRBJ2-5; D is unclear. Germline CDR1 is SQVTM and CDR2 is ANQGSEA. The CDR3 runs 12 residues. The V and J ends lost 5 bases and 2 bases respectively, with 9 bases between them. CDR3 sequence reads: CSVYWGQETQYF. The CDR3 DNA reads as TGCAGCGTTTACTGGGGTCAAGAGACCCAGTACTTC.

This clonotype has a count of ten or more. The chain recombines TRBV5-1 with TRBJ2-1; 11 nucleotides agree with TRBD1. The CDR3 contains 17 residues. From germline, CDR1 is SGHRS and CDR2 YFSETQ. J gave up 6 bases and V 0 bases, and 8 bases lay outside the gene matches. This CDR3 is CASSLETGTGGINEQFF. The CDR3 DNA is TGCGCCAGCAGCTTGGAGACCGGGACAGGGGGGATCAATGAGCAGTTCTTC.

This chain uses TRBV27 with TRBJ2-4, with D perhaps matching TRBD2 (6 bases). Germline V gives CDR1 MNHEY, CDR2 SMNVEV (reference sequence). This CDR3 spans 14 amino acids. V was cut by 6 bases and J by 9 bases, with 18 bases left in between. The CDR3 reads CASRIGGFLGIQYF. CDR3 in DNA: TGTGCCAGCAGGATCGGGGGATTTCTCGGCATTCAGTACTTC.

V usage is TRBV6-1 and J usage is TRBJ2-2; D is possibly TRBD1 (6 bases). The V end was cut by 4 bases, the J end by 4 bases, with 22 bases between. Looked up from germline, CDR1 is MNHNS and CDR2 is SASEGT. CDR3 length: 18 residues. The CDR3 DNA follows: TGTGCCAGCAGTGGAAAGTCGCTTTACAGGGATGTCACCGGGGAGCTGTTTTTT. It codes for CASSGKSLYRDVTGELFF.

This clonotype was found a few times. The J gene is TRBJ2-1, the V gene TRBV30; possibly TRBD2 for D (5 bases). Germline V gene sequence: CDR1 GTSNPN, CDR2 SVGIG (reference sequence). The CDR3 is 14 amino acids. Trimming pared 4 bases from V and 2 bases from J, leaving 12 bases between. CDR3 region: CAWKMGVTYNEQFF. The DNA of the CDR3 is TGTGCCTGGAAAATGGGAGTCACCTACAATGAGCAGTTCTTC.